The 13 T cell receptor beta chains reported below all come from one sample, sequenced in a study of TIL therapy for anti-PD-1-resistant metastatic lung cancer. The immunoSEQ assay was v3. Generated by immunoSEQ multiplex PCR, the TCRdb table keeps only in-frame clones and is missing some. Found here are about 14,000 clones, less than 75% of them singletons; the top ten hold roughly 9%. Time point indicated: pre-treatment sample, taken before nivolumab and TIL therapy. The tumor samples were excised metastases, mostly pleural nodules or supraclavicular lymph nodes. This sample comprised tumor tissue, obtained at baseline. The receptor set was obtained from a woman aged 25-85 years with non-small cell lung cancer.

The chain recombines TRBV27 with TRBJ1-1, with D tentatively TRBD1 (6 bases). Germline loops: CDR1 MNHEY, CDR2 SMNVEV (reference sequence). Trimming took off 6 bases at V and 1 base at J, with 24 bases between the two ends. CDR3 length: 18 amino acids. Here the CDR3 reads CASSQFGAGGAGNTEAFF. As DNA, the CDR3 is TGTGCCAGCAGCCAATTCGGGGCCGGGGGCGCAGGGAACACTGAAGCTTTCTTT.

The V call is TRBV19, the J call TRBJ1-6; 9 bases map to TRBD1. This CDR3 is built from 16 residues. The V gene's germline CDR1 is LNHDA and CDR2 SQIVND (reference sequence). Trimming took 11 bases from V and 9 from J; bases not matched to a gene: 17. The DNA of the CDR3 is TGTGCCGCCGGGGACAGGGATCAAAACGGTCGTTCACCCCTCCACTTT. This translates into CAAGDRDQNGRSPLHF.

The V call is TRBV7-3, the J call TRBJ2-5; 7 bases match TRBD1. The CDR3 consists of 14 residues. The J segment lost 3 bases and the V segment lost 5 bases, leaving 6 bases of the junction unmatched. CDR1 and CDR2 from the germline V gene are SGHTA and FQGTGA. This chain's CDR3 is CASSPTGTEETQYF. CDR3 DNA sequence: TGTGCCAGCAGCCCGACAGGGACAGAAGAGACCCAGTACTTC.

This clone was recorded a few times. The genes are TRBV30 and TRBJ1-2; 7 nucleotides agree with TRBD1. Germline V gene data show CDR1 as GTSNPN and CDR2 as SVGIG (reference sequence). The CDR3 has 12 amino acids. The trim removed 8 bases at V and 0 bases at J, leaving 3 bases unmatched. The CDR3 region is CAGTDANYGYTF. CDR3 nucleotides: TGTGCCGGGACAGACGCTAACTATGGCTACACCTTC.

The rearrangement uses TRBV6-1 and TRBJ2-7, with D possibly being TRBD1 (5 bases). This CDR3 has 14 residues. Germline V CDR1 and CDR2: MNHNS, SASEGT. V lost 4 bases, J lost 2 bases, and 12 bases lay in between. CDR3 residues: CASSAERGTYEQYF. The DNA of the CDR3 is TGTGCCAGCAGTGCAGAAAGGGGTACCTACGAGCAGTACTTC.

J is TRBJ1-5 and V is TRBV27; D ambiguous. This CDR3 comprises 14 residues. Trimming shortened V by 5 bases and J by 5 bases, and 13 bases separated the two germline ends. Germline V gene data show CDR1 as MNHEY and CDR2 as SMNVEV (reference sequence). The CDR3 spells CASSRRAVDQPQHF. CDR3 nucleotide sequence: TGTGCCAGCAGTCGAAGGGCGGTCGATCAGCCCCAGCATTTT.

This clone was seen only a few times. One end of the junction is discordant with germline, which a read error may explain. The chain links TRBV5-1 to TRBJ2-5, with D possibly being TRBD1 (6 bases). The CDR3 length is 13 residues. The germline V gene has CDR1 SGHRS and CDR2 YFSETQ. CDR3 region: CASRQGSQGTQYF. Here the CDR3 DNA reads TGCGCCAGCAGACAGGGTAGCCAAGGGACCCAGTACTTC.

This clone was seen more than once but under ten times. The chain combines TRBV5-1 with TRBJ2-7; possibly TRBD2 for D (7 bases). The CDR3 is 15 amino acids. Germline lookup yields CDR1 SGHRS and CDR2 YFSETQ. Trimming stripped 0 bases from V and 4 bases from J, with 14 bases between. The CDR3 region has the DNA TGCGCCAGCAGCTTGGGCGGGGGCTGGGATTACGAGCAGTACTTC. It translates to CASSLGGGWDYEQYF.

In this sample, this clone is medium-sized. J is TRBJ2-1 and V is TRBV5-1; TRBD2 matches 14 bases. The CDR3 loop spans 16 amino acids. V dropped 6 bases and J dropped 7; count of bases not matched to a gene: 9. Germline loops: CDR1 SGHRS, CDR2 YFSETQ. The CDR3 is CASNPGLAGVANEQFF. For the CDR3, the DNA is TGCGCCAGCAACCCGGGACTAGCGGGAGTGGCTAATGAGCAGTTCTTC.

The chain joins TRBV25-1 to TRBJ2-2; D is ambiguous. The V and J ends lost 2 bases and 1 base respectively, with 8 bases between them. The CDR3 spans 15 residues. Germline V gene sequence: CDR1 MGHDK, CDR2 SYGVNS. CDR3 protein: CASSERHLNTGELFF. CDR3 bases: TGTGCCAGCAGTGAAAGACACTTGAACACCGGGGAGCTGTTTTTT.

This clone has only a few counts. The chain recombines TRBV6-1 with TRBJ1-1; no firm D call. V was shortened by 4 bases and J by 5 bases, with 11 bases between the two germline ends. The CDR3 totals 13 residues. The germline gives CDR1 MNHNS, CDR2 SASEGT. This CDR3 is CASSGTPRTEAFF. CDR3 DNA: TGTGCCAGCAGTGGTACACCACGTACTGAAGCTTTCTTT.

V gene TRBV15 combines with J gene TRBJ1-3; 9 nucleotides match TRBD1. J gave up 4 bases and V 0 bases, and 1 base lay outside the gene matches. There are 15 residues in the CDR3. Germline loops: CDR1 LNHNV, CDR2 YYDKDF (reference sequence). The CDR3, as DNA: TGTGCCACCAGCAGAGAACAGGGGGCAGGAAACACCATATATTTT. Protein product: CATSREQGAGNTIYF.

The chain links TRBV5-1 to TRBJ2-7; TRBD1 or TRBD2 may be the D gene (5 bases each). Germline lookup yields CDR1 SGHRS and CDR2 YFSETQ. The CDR3 is 14 residues long. Between the trimmed V and J ends, which lost 0 bases and 6 bases, there was a span of 13 bases. The chain's CDR3 is CASSLESIGTEQYF. The CDR3 DNA sequence: TGCGCCAGCAGCTTGGAATCGATCGGGACCGAGCAGTACTTC.